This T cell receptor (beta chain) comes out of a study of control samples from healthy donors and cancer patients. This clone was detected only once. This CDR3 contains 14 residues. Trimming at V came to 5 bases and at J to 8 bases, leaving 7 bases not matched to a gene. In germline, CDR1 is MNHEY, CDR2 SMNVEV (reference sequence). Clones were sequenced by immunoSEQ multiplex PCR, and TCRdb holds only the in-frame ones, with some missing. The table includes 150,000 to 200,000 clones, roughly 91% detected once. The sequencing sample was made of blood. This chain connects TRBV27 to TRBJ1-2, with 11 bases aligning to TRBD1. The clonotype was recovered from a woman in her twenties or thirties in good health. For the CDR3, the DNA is TGTGCCAGCAGTCCCCGGGACAGGGGGTCGGGCTACACCTTC. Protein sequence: CASSPRDRGSGYTF.